This T cell receptor (beta chain) was sequenced in a study of T cell repertoires in ileal Crohn's disease. About the study: Every patient was operated on for stricturing (about 60%) or penetrating (approximately 40%) complications.

Adults with ileal or ileocolonic Crohn's disease and an indication for resection were eligible. On this clone itself: The antigen is not known.

The germline V and J ends were trimmed by 4 bases and 6 bases, with 10 bases remaining between them. The CDR3 has 12 residues. CDR1 and CDR2 (germline): MNHNY, SVGAGI (reference sequence). Regarding the study as a whole: All patients with clonality above 26.8% had endoscopic recurrence.

Repertoires were generated with immunoSEQ multiplex PCR, while TCRdb's copy carries only in-frame clones and drops some. This sample carries several thousand clones, roughly 80% of them seen once, and the ten largest clones take just under 3%. Sequencing input: ileal tissue. The rearrangement joins TRBV6-6 to TRBJ2-7, with unresolved D. The receptor was derived from an adult with Crohn's disease. The CDR3 nucleotides read TGTGCCAGCAGTTTATCTTCGGTCGAGCAGTACTTC. Translation gives CASSLSSVEQYF.